This T cell receptor beta chain was obtained from a study of blood T cells in healthy people across ages. General study points: Both higher diversity and more naive CD4+ cells marked long-lived donors when set against aged donors. From one million sequenced T cells, diversity estimates were lower bounds.

Only one count was recorded for this clonotype. Its antigen is still unknown. PCR was performed a second time for about 7 to 11 cycles using a sample-barcoded 5' primer and a J-beta primer mix. With 12 random nucleotides, a template-switch adaptor tagged each individual cDNA molecule. TCRdb processed the 5' RACE reads anew with MiXCR; each CDR3 protein has one entry. This sample has about 720,000 distinct CDR3 sequences, with over 20% found just once. Isolation recovered at least 6.5 million PBMCs from every sample. This clonotype was sampled from a man in his sixties or seventies in good health. Sequences were obtained from blood.

CDR3 DNA: TGCAGTGCTCTTTCCAACCTACTAGGGGCCCCCACAGATACGCAGTATTTT. Translating it yields CSALSNLLGAPTDTQYF. The gene calls are TRBV20-1 and TRBJ2-3, with D perhaps being TRBD1 or TRBD2 (5 bases each). The germline V gene encodes CDR1 DFQATT and CDR2 SNEGSKA (reference sequence). The CDR3 is 17 residues long. V dropped 5 bases and J dropped 2 bases, with 23 bases sitting between them.